Listed below are T cell receptor beta chains from one sample, sequenced in a study of T-cell reconstitution after alpha-beta-depleted transplantation in children. TCRdb re-called the PCR reads through MiXCR, storing one row per CDR3 protein. This table holds about 480,000 distinct CDR3 sequences, under 15% found once. This specimen was PBMCs from the stem cell graft donor, taken from the stem cell graft. The receptor set was obtained from a human donor who donated a stem cell graft to a child with combined immunodeficiency. Each CDR3 is given with its conserved first and last residue. A D gene is named only where the DNA matches it firmly. Rows may omit the clone size; those that give it use once, few, many or a size class.

TGTGCCAGTCGACCCAGCCTACAGGGTTCACCCCTCCACTTT CASRPSLQGSPLHF . TRBJ1-6 TRBV28 .
TGTGCCAGCAGCCCTATGGACGGTTCCTACGAGCAGTACTTC CASSPMDGSYEQYF . TRBJ2-7 TRBV12-3/TRBV12-4 few
TGTGCCAGCACCCCCAGTGGCTACAGCGGGGAGGGAGAGACCCAGTACTTC CASTPSGYSGEGETQYF TRBD2 TRBJ2-5 TRBV12-3/TRBV12-4 few
TGTGCCTGGAGTGTGGATACGCAGTATTTT CAWSVDTQYF . TRBJ2-3 TRBV30 few
TGTGCCAGCCTACGGACAGGGAGCCACGAGCAGTACTTC CASLRTGSHEQYF TRBD1 TRBJ2-7 TRBV7-2 many
TGTGCCAATTCCCCCGAAGAGACCCAGTACTTC CANSPEETQYF . TRBJ2-5 TRBV12-3/TRBV12-4 many
TGTGCCAGCAGCACCGACGCGACCTCTGGAAACACCATATATTTT CASSTDATSGNTIYF . TRBJ1-3 TRBV6-2/TRBV6-3 .
TGTGCCAGCAGTCCGGCGGGGTTCCTACCAAATGAGCAGTTCTTC CASSPAGFLPNEQFF . TRBJ2-1 TRBV6-1 .
TGCAGCGTTGAGGTTCTAGACTCCTACAATGAGCAGTTCTTC CSVEVLDSYNEQFF . TRBJ2-1 TRBV29-1 many
TGTGCCAGCAGTTACCAGGACACCGGGGAGCTGTTTTTT CASSYQDTGELFF . TRBJ2-2 TRBV6-2/TRBV6-3 many
TGCAGTGCTAGGGACGGGACAGGATCCAACTATGGCTACACCTTC CSARDGTGSNYGYTF TRBD1 TRBJ1-2 TRBV20-1 few
TGTGCCAGCAGCTTAGACCCCAGGGTATCCCTTCGTTTGACCGGGGAGCTGTTTTTT CASSLDPRVSLRLTGELFF . TRBJ2-2 TRBV11-1 .
TGTGCCAGCAGTTTAAATGGCGGACTATACGAGACCCAGTACTTC CASSLNGGLYETQYF . TRBJ2-5 TRBV27 many